A single sample gave rise to the 14 T cell receptor beta chains below, sequenced in a study of cytomegalovirus exposure and HLA in healthy donors. This table comes from immunoSEQ multiplex PCR, and its TCRdb copy is limited to in-frame clones, with some not included. In the table there are about 98,000 clones, 87% of which are singletons. The sample comprised PBMCs. The receptors here all came from a woman aged 30 to 39 in good health and CMV-seronegative.

The gene calls are TRBV27 and TRBJ2-1; no clear D. Germline CDR1 and CDR2: MNHEY and SMNVEV (reference sequence). Trimming took 7 bases from V and 6 from J, leaving 13 bases between them. CDR3 length: 13 amino acids. The CDR3 region has the DNA TGTGCCAGCACCCCCACCTCGGGCAATGAGCAGTTCTTC. Its translation: CASTPTSGNEQFF.

This clone came up once. The V call is TRBV4-2, the J call TRBJ2-5; D gene unclear. The CDR3 sequence is 11 residues long. V lost 2 bases to trimming and J lost 5 bases, with 3 bases between them. From germline, CDR1 is LGHNA and CDR2 YNFKEQ. Here the CDR3 DNA reads TGTGCCAGCAGCCAATCGGAGACCCAGTACTTC. As protein: CASSQSETQYF.

This clone was seen a single time. The rearrangement joins TRBV5-1 to TRBJ2-5, with TRBD1 matching 10 bases. With V trimmed by 0 bases and J by 2 bases, 4 bases remained unmatched. CDR1 and CDR2 (germline): SGHRS, YFSETQ. The CDR3 loop spans 16 amino acids. CDR3 residues: CASSLVGTGVQETQYF. The CDR3 DNA sequence: TGCGCCAGCAGCTTGGTTGGGACAGGGGTTCAAGAGACCCAGTACTTC. The full variable domain, its missing parts supplied by reference TRBV5-1 and TRBJ2-5, is KAGVTQTPRYLIKTRGQQVTLSCSPISGHRSVSWYQQTPGQGLQFLFEYFSETQRNKGNFPGRFSGRQFSNSRSEMNVSTLELGDSALYLCASSLVGTGVQETQYFGPGTRLLVL.

This clone was seen more than once but under ten times. V and J are TRBV7-2 and TRBJ2-5, with no clear D. Germline lookup yields CDR1 SGHTA and CDR2 FQGNSA. There are 12 residues in the CDR3. Deletions cut 5 bases from V and 12 bases from J, with 16 bases between. The CDR3: CASSAQTAPKYF. CDR3 bases: TGTGCCAGCAGCGCCCAGACTGCCCCGAAGTACTTC.

The chain has TRBV12-5 and TRBJ1-1; D gene unclear. Germline V CDR1 and CDR2: LGHNT, FRNRAP. With 6 bases removed from V and 1 base from J, the gap between germline ends came to 9 bases. The CDR3 contains 13 residues. The CDR3, as DNA: TGTGCTAGTGGCAAACGAGAGAACACTGAAGCTTTCTTT. Translated: CASGKRENTEAFF.

This clone was recorded once. The chain recombines TRBV4-2 with TRBJ1-3; D is unclear. The V end lost 1 base, the J end lost 3 bases, and 10 bases lay between the germline ends. Per the germline V gene, CDR1 is LGHNA and CDR2 is YNFKEQ. The CDR3 sequence is 15 residues long. The CDR3 nucleotides read TGTGCCAGCAGCCAAGGGTCGGCGGATGGAAACACCATATATTTT. Protein: CASSQGSADGNTIYF.

The chain uses TRBV6-5 and TRBJ2-1, with 8 nucleotides matching TRBD1. With V trimmed by 6 bases and J by 7 bases, 8 bases remained unmatched. The CDR3 totals 14 residues. CDR1 and CDR2 (germline): MNHEY, SVGAGI. The CDR3 region is CASRRGTGGNEQFF. The CDR3 DNA sequence: TGTGCCAGCAGAAGAGGGACAGGTGGGAATGAGCAGTTCTTC.

The table lists this clone with a count of one. The chain couples TRBV4-3 to TRBJ2-1; D remains ambiguous. The CDR3 runs to 16 residues. Germline V gene lookup returns CDR1 LGHNA and CDR2 YSLEER. V lost 1 base and J 4 bases, leaving 14 bases between the germline ends. The CDR3 protein is CASSQGPTTQYNEQFF. Written as DNA, the CDR3 is TGCGCCAGCAGCCAAGGCCCTACTACTCAGTACAATGAGCAGTTCTTC.

V usage is TRBV7-3 and J usage is TRBJ2-6; possible D gene TRBD2, 6 bases. V lost 5 bases and J 4 bases, leaving 21 bases between the germline ends. The CDR3 has 18 amino acids. Germline CDR1 and CDR2: SGHTA and FQGTGA. CDR3 DNA: TGTGCCAGCAGCGTGCGGGGAAGTAAAACCGGCGGGGCCAACGTCCTGACTTTC. This encodes CASSVRGSKTGGANVLTF.

The chain joins TRBV19 to TRBJ2-7, with a weak D call TRBD2 (6 bases). The CDR3 has 13 amino acids. CDR1 and CDR2 (germline): LNHDA, SQIVND (reference sequence). Trimming pared 3 bases from V and 6 bases from J, leaving 12 bases between. The CDR3 is CASSIQLAGEQYF. CDR3 DNA sequence: TGTGCCAGTAGTATTCAACTAGCAGGCGAGCAGTACTTC. Combining the CDR3 with reference TRBV19 and TRBJ2-7 gives the whole variable domain DGGITQSPKYLFRKEGQNVTLSCEQNLNHDAMYWYRQDPGQGLRLIYYSQIVNDFQKGDIAEGYSVSREKKESFPLTVTSAQKNPTAFYLCASSIQLAGEQYFGPGTRLTVT.

This sequence joins TRBV11-2 and TRBJ1-1; D ambiguous. Trimming pared 2 bases from V and 4 bases from J, leaving 11 bases between. This CDR3 contains 14 residues. Looked up from germline, CDR1 is SGHAT and CDR2 is FQNNGV. CDR3 DNA: TGTGCCAGCAGCTTATCCGATCTAGGCACTGAAGCTTTCTTT. It encodes CASSLSDLGTEAFF.

V is TRBV11-1 and J is TRBJ1-2, with a weak D call TRBD1 (5 bases). The CDR3 spans 14 residues. Trimming cost V 3 bases and J 8 bases, with 16 bases left between them. Germline CDR1 is SGHAT and CDR2 is FQDESV (reference sequence). CDR3 region: CASSFIPQGKGYTF. The CDR3 bases are TGTGCCAGCAGCTTTATCCCTCAGGGAAAAGGCTACACCTTC.

A word on this clone: The sample contains more than one DNA sequence encoding this CDR3. This chain uses TRBV5-1 with TRBJ1-1; no definite D call. V shed 0 bases and J shed 3 bases, with 6 bases lying between them. Looked up from germline, CDR1 is SGHRS and CDR2 is YFSETQ. The CDR3 contains 13 residues. The CDR3 region has the DNA TGCGCCAGCAGCTTGGTCGGGGACACTGAAGCTTTCTTT. Its protein product is CASSLVGDTEAFF.

The chain has TRBV6-9 and TRBJ2-7; 8 bases fit TRBD2. The CDR3 is 12 residues long. J was trimmed by 3 bases and V by 6 bases; bases with no gene match: 1. CDR1 and CDR2 (germline): MNHGY, SVAAGI. CDR3 region: CASSTSGYEQYF. CDR3 DNA sequence: TGTGCCAGCAGCACTAGCGGCTACGAGCAGTACTTC.